The 7 T cell receptor beta chains below all came from one sample that was sequenced in a study of naive and memory T cell subsets. An oligonucleotide containing a UMI was ligated to the 3' end of TCR cDNA. Amplification of ligated cDNA took four PCR rounds with SP2 and nested alpha and beta constant primers. Each CDR3 protein is one row after TCRdb ran MiXCR on the 5' RACE reads. The sample has approximately 58,000 distinct CDR3 sequences, 5.5% to 8.5% seen once. The receptors were sampled from a male donor in good health.

This chain joins TRBV29-1 and TRBJ1-6; 8 bases line up with TRBD1. CDR3 length: 13 amino acids. Trimming at V came to 5 bases and at J to 5 bases, leaving 2 bases not matched to a gene. Germline-derived CDR1 and CDR2 are SQVTM and ANQGSEA. The CDR3 DNA is TGCAGCGTTAGGACAGGGAATAATTCACCCCTCCACTTT. Amino acid sequence: CSVRTGNNSPLHF. Complete variable domain (other parts from reference TRBV29-1 and TRBJ1-6): SAVISQKPSRDICQRGTSLTIQCQVDSQVTMMFWYRQQPGQSLTLIATANQGSEATYESGFVIDKFPISRPNLTFSTLTVSNMSPEDSSIYLCSVRTGNNSPLHFGNGTRLTVT.

For this clonotype: A single base separates this from a much larger clone, so it may be a read error. The V call is TRBV29-1, the J call TRBJ2-2; D may be TRBD1 (6 bases). There are 14 residues in the CDR3. Germline CDR1 and CDR2: SQVTM and ANQGSEA. CDR3: CSVEDPTGGGEPFF. The CDR3 DNA reads as TGCAGCGTTGAAGACCCGACAGGAGGTGGGGAGCCGTTTTTT.

There are many counts of this clonotype. The rearrangement links TRBV5-1 to TRBJ2-7; 7 bases line up with TRBD2. The CDR3 is 13 residues long. Germline loops: CDR1 SGHRS, CDR2 YFSETQ. V lost 5 bases to trimming and J lost 2 bases; unmatched junction nucleotides: 4. Here the CDR3 reads CASSPGLAYEQYF. CDR3 DNA: TGCGCCAGCAGTCCAGGACTAGCCTACGAGCAGTACTTC.

This clonotype was picked up a small number of times. This chain joins TRBV12-3 or TRBV12-4 and TRBJ2-1; D is unclear. Trimming shortened V by 2 bases and J by 0 bases, and 5 bases separated the two germline ends. This CDR3 contains 14 residues. CDR3 nucleotides: TGTGCCAGCAGTTTAAAGAGCTCCTACAATGAGCAGTTCTTC. Protein sequence: CASSLKSSYNEQFF.

In its sample, this clonotype was seen a few times. The V gene is TRBV9, the J gene TRBJ2-5; D perhaps matches TRBD2 (5 bases). Germline lookup yields CDR1 SGDLS and CDR2 YYNGEE. The CDR3 loop spans 15 amino acids. The germline V and J ends were trimmed by 0 bases and 1 base, with 10 bases remaining between them. The CDR3 here is CASSVAPSGQETQYF. The DNA of the CDR3 is TGTGCCAGCAGCGTAGCTCCCAGCGGCCAAGAGACCCAGTACTTC.

The chain links TRBV11-3 to TRBJ2-1; D is uncertain. Germline values: CDR1 SGHNT, CDR2 YENEEA. The germline V and J ends were trimmed by 5 bases and 3 bases, with 8 bases remaining between them. CDR3 size: 13 residues. As DNA, the CDR3 is TGTGCCAGCAGCCTCCGAGGCTACAATGAGCAGTTCTTC. Translated, it gives CASSLRGYNEQFF.

This clonotype was seen repeatedly, ten times or more. The rearrangement joins TRBV6-5 to TRBJ2-2; D is unresolved. Trimming shortened V by 0 bases and J by 4 bases, and 9 bases separated the two germline ends. This CDR3 is built from 15 residues. CDR1 and CDR2 (germline): MNHEY, SVGAGI. In DNA form, the CDR3 reads TGTGCCAGCAGTTACTCAGGGTCAAGCACCGGGGAGCTGTTTTTT. Protein: CASSYSGSSTGELFF.